The source of this TCR beta chain is a study of T cells in Graves' hyperthyroidism and ophthalmopathy (dated by TCRdb to the late 2010s). Study-wide context: A discovery cohort of around 98 patients, approximately 45 with Graves' ophthalmopathy and 55 to 60 with stable Graves' hyperthyroidism, was used to find distinguishing TCR V-J signatures. Following sampling, methimazole starting at 30 mg daily was given to hyperthyroidism patients, and high-dose intravenous methylprednisolone was given to ophthalmopathy patients. Thyroid tissue and blood T-cell repertoires from roughly 6 Graves' hyperthyroidism patients were also compared in the study. The approximately 97 discovery patients were randomly divided into training and test sets at a 7:3 ratio. Whether ophthalmopathy could be predicted prospectively was tested in an independent validation cohort made up of roughly 20 hyperthyroidism patients plus 17 patients who later progressed to ophthalmopathy. The paper describes TCR Vbeta CDR3 sequencing of about 140 peripheral blood samples, made up of about 41 ophthalmopathy patients, roughly 75 hyperthyroidism patients and some 17 progressor patients.

Summary of the overall study and its limitations: In validation, progression to ophthalmopathy was predicted by the model with about 70% sensitivity and about 72% specificity, a median of about 6 months before onset. A model built on a 13 V-J signature distinguished ophthalmopathy from stable hyperthyroidism, reaching 87.88% sensitivity and about 81% specificity in cross-validation and 80%/75% in testing. Sample size was not statistically predetermined, and blinding of investigators to group allocation was not performed. Most expanded thyroid clonotypes (frequency above 0.001) were also detected in blood, a finding suggesting that blood repertoires may reflect thyroid immune responses.

With respect to this clonotype: Its antigen target is currently unknown. No base quality information exists; no much larger clone differs at one position.

Trimming at the junction amounts to 0 bases on V and 7 bases on J, and the germline ends lie 13 bases apart. In the germline V gene (reference sequence), CDR1 corresponds to DFQATT and CDR2 to SNEGSKA. The cysteine opens and the phenylalanine closes a CDR3 of 14 amino acids. CDR3 DNA only is kept here, 42 bases in frame from base 1. Any patient with an uncontrolled infection, another autoimmune disease, pregnancy or lactation was excluded. Clinical symptoms, serum thyroxine and TRAb, thyroid ultrasound, and orbital computed tomography formed the basis for the diagnoses. Total RNA was extracted with Trizol reagent, and quality was checked on an Agilent 2100 Bioanalyzer. Amplification of TCR beta CDR3 regions was carried out from RNA transcripts. The first round of RT-PCR for the TCR CDR3 was performed with the HTBI primer set and the Qiagen OneStep RT-PCR kit. The libraries were constructed in a second round of multiplex PCR and then size-selected and purified. Sequencing of the libraries was done on an Illumina HiSeq2000 using paired-end 100 bp reads. In the source study's methods: SOAPnuke was used to process the raw data, throwing out any read that contained adapters or uncalled bases, had a mean Phred below 15, or lacked an exact constant-primer or identifier match. High-quality paired reads were merged with COPE v1.2.5, and unique nucleotide sequences were defined as clonotypes. MiTCR v1.1 was used to align the clonotypes against IMGT TRBV, TRBD and TRBJ reference segments. The analysis included only V-J combinations with a frequency above 0.0001, which together covered roughly 99% of the repertoires. A TCS score was defined as the ratio of F50 (clonal expansion) to E x V (chaos), with BLOSUM62-based TCRdist applied between CDR3 peptides within each V-J. Welch's t-statistics and random forest reduced 450 to 600 V-J features to about 13, which were used in a naive Bayes classifier (R e1071). The Morisita-Horn index was used to measure how similar the thyroid and blood repertoires were. TCRdb itself trimmed the public reads at Q25 with fastp, ran MiXCR and retained productive beta chains. Each entry is one CDR3 protein sequence, shown with its most common DNA and genes. The V and J calls and clone size are TCRdb's, not the authors'. In this sample the table shows around 600,000 distinct CDR3 sequences, roughly 45% of which occur a single time. The top ten hold less than 8.5% of the sample.

Input material: peripheral blood or thyroid tissue (not recorded which). Recombination joined TRBV20-1 with TRBJ1-5; no D gene call is confident. The sequence derives from an adult man with Graves' disease, either hyperthyroidism or ophthalmopathy (not recorded which). The bases are TGCAGTGCTAGAGAGGGCCGGGAAGGCCAGCCCCAGCATTTT. Translation gives CSAREGREGQPQHF.